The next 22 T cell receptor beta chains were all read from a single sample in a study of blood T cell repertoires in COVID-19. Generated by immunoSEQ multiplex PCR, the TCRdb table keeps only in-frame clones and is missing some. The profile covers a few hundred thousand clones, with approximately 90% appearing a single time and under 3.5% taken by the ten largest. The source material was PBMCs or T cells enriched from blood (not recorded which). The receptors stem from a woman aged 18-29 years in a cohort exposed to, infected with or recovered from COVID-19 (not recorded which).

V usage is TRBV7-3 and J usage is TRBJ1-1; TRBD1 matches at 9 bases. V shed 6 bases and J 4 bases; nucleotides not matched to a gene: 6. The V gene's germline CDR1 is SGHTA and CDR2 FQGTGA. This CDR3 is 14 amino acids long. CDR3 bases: TGTGCCAGCAGTCTACAGGGGGCGAGCACTGAAGCTTTCTTT. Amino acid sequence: CASSLQGASTEAFF.

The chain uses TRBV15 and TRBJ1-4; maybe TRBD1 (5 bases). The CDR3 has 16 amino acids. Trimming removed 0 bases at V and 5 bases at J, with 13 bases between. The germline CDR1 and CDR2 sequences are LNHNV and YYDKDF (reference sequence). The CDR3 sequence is CATSRDGRGINEKLFF. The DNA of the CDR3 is TGTGCCACCAGCAGAGATGGCCGGGGGATCAATGAAAAACTGTTTTTT.

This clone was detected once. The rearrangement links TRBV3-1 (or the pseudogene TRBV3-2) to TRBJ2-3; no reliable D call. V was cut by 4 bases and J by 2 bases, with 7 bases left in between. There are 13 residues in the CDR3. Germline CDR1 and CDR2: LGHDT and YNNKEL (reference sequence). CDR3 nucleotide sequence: TGTGCCAGCAGCCGCGAAAACACAGATACGCAGTATTTT. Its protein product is CASSRENTDTQYF.

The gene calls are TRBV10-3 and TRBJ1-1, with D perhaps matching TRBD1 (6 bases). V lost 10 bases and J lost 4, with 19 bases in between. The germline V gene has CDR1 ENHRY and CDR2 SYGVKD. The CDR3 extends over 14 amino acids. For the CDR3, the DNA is TGTGCCACGCGGCCGGCGGGGGCGGCCACTGAAGCTTTCTTT. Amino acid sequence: CATRPAGAATEAFF.

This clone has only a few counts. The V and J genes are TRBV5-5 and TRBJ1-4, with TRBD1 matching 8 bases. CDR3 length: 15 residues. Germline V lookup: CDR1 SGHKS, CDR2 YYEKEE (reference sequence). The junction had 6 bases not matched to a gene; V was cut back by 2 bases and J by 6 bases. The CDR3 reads CASSFDDRGHEKLFF. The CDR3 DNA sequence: TGTGCCAGCAGCTTTGACGACAGGGGTCATGAAAAACTGTTTTTT.

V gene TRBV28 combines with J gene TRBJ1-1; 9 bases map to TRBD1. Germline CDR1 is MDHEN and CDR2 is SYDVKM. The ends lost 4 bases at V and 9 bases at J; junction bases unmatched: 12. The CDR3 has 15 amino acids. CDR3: CASSSQGAMSIQAFF. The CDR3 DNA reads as TGTGCCAGCAGTTCACAGGGGGCCATGTCTATTCAAGCTTTCTTT.

This CDR3 reads CASSYGTGGNQPQHF. In DNA, the CDR3 is TGTGCCAGCAGTTACGGGACAGGGGGAAATCAGCCCCAGCATTTT. J is TRBJ1-5 and V is TRBV6-5, with 11 bases that match TRBD1. Germline CDR1 is MNHEY and CDR2 is SVGAGI. The length of the CDR3 is 15 residues. V shed 2 bases, J shed 4 bases, and the junction held 1 base outside the gene matches.

The CDR3 loop reads CASSEGLGHWETQYF. CDR3 bases: TGTGCCAGCAGTGAGGGACTAGGACATTGGGAGACCCAGTACTTC. The V and J genes are TRBV2 and TRBJ2-5, with 8 bases lining up with TRBD2. The germline V gene encodes CDR1 SNHLY and CDR2 FYNNEI. The J segment lost 5 bases and the V segment lost 3 bases, leaving 8 bases of the junction unmatched. This CDR3 is built from 15 residues.

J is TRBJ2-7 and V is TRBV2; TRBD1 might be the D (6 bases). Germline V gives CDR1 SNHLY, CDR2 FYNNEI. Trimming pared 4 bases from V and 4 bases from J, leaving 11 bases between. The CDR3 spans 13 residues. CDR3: CASSVRDKYEQYF. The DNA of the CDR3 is TGTGCCAGCAGTGTAAGGGACAAATACGAGCAGTACTTC.

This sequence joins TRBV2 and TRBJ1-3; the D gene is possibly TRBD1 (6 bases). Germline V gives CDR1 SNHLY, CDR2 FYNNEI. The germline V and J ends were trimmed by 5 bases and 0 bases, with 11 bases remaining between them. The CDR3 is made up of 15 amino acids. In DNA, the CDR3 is TGTGCCAGCAGTATGACAGGACTCTCTGGAAACACCATATATTTT. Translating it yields CASSMTGLSGNTIYF.

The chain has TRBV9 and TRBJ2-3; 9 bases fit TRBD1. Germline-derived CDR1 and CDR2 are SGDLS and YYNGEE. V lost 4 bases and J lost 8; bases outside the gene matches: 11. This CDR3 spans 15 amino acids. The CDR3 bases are TGTGCCAGCAGCTCGATACAGGGGGCGCAGGTTACGCAGTATTTT. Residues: CASSSIQGAQVTQYF.

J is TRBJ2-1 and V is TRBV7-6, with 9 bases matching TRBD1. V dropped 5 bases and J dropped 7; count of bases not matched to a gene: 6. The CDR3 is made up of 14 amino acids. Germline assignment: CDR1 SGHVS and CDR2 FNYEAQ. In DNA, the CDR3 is TGTGCCAGCAGCGGACGAGGGACAGGGAATGAGCAGTTCTTC. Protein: CASSGRGTGNEQFF.

The CDR3 reads CASSPQASGSNEQFF. Written as DNA, the CDR3 is TGTGCCAGCTCACCACAAGCTAGCGGGAGCAATGAGCAGTTCTTC. The chain links TRBV18 to TRBJ2-1; 10 bases agree with TRBD2. V lost 1 base, J lost 6 bases, and 3 bases stayed unmatched. Germline V gene sequence: CDR1 KGHSH, CDR2 LQKENI. CDR3 size: 15 residues. The entire variable domain, with the rest obtained from reference TRBV18 and TRBJ2-1, is as follows: NAGVMQNPRHLVRRRGQEARLRCSPMKGHSHVYWYRQLPEEGLKFMVYLQKENIIDESGMPKERFSAEFPKEGPSILRIQQVVRGDSAAYFCASSPQASGSNEQFFGPGTRLTVL.

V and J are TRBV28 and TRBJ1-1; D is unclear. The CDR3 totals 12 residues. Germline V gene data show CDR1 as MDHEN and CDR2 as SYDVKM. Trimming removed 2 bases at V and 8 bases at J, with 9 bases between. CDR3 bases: TGTGCCAGCAGTTTAGTGCGGAGAGAAGCTTTCTTT. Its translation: CASSLVRREAFF.

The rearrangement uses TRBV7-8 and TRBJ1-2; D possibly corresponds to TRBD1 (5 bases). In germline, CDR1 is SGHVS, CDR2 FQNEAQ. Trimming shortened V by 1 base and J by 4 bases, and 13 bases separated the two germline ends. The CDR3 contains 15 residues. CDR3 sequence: CASSLDRGGPYGYTF. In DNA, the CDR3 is TGTGCCAGCAGCTTAGATAGGGGCGGCCCCTATGGCTACACCTTC.

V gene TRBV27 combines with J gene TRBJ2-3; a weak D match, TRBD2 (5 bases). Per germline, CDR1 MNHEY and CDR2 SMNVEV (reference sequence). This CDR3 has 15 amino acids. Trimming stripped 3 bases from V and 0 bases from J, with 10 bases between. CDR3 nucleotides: TGTGCCAGCAGTTTTCTAGCCCTAAGCACAGATACGCAGTATTTT. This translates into CASSFLALSTDTQYF.

This CDR3 is CSAKTPGYNYGYTF. CDR3 DNA: TGCAGCGCCAAGACCCCGGGATACAACTATGGCTACACCTTC. The chain combines TRBV29-1 with TRBJ1-2; D gene ambiguous. V was shortened by 7 bases and J by 2 bases, with 17 bases between the two germline ends. This CDR3 comprises 14 residues. Germline V CDR1 and CDR2: SQVTM, ANQGSEA.

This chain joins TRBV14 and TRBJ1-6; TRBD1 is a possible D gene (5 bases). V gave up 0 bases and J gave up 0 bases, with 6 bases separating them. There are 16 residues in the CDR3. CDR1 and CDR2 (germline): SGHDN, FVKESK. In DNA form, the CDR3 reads TGTGCCAGCAGCCAAGATAGGGGCTCCTATAATTCACCCCTCCACTTT. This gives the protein CASSQDRGSYNSPLHF. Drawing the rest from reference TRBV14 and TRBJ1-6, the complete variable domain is EAGVTQFPSHSVIEKGQTVTLRCDPISGHDNLYWYRRVMGKEIKFLLHFVKESKQDESGMPNNRFLAERTGGTYSTLKVQPAELEDSGVYFCASSQDRGSYNSPLHFGNGTRLTVT.

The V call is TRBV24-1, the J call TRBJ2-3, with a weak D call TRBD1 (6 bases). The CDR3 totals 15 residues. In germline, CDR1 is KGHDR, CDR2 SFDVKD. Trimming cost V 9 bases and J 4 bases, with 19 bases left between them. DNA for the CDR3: TGTGCCACCCAGGGGCTCGGGATAGGAGCAGATACGCAGTATTTT. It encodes CATQGLGIGADTQYF.

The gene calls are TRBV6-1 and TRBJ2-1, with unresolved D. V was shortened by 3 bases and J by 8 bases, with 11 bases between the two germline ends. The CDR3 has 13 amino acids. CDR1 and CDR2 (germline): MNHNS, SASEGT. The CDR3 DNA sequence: TGTGCCAGCAGTGATAGTCCGTCCGATGAGCAGTTCTTC. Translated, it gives CASSDSPSDEQFF.

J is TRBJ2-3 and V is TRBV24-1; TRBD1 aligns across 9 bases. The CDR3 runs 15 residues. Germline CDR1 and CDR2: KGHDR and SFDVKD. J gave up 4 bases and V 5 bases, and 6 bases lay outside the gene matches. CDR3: CATSALGTGPDTQYF. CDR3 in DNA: TGTGCCACCAGTGCCTTGGGGACAGGGCCAGATACGCAGTATTTT.

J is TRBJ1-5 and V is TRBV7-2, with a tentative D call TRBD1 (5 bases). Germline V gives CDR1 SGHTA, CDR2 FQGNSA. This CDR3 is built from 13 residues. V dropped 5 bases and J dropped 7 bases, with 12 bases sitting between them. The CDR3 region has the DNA TGTGCCAGCAGCCTAGGGGAGTGGCAGCCCCAGCATTTT. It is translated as CASSLGEWQPQHF.